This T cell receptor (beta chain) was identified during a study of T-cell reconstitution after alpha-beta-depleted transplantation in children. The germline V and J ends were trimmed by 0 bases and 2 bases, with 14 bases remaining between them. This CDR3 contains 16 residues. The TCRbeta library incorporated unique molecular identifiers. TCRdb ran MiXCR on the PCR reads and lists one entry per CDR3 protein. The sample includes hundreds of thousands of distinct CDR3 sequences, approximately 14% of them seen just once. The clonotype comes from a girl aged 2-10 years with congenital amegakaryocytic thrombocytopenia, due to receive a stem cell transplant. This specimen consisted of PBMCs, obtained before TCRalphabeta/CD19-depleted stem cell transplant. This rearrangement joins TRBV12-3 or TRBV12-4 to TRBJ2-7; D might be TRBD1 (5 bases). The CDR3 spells CASSLASPGWAYEQYF. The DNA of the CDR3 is TGTGCCAGCAGTTTAGCGTCTCCAGGGTGGGCCTACGAGCAGTACTTC.